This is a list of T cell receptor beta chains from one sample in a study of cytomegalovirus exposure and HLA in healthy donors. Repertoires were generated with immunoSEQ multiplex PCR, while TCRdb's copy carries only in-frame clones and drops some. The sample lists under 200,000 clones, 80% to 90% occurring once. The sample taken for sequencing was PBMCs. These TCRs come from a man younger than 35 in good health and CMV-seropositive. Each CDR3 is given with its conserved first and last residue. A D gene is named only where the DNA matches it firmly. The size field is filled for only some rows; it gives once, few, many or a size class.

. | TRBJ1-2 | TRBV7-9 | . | CASSSQGPSGHYGYTF | TGTGCCAGCAGCTCACAGGGCCCTTCGGGGCACTATGGCTACACCTTC
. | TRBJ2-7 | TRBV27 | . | CASSYDRRTYEQYF | TGTGCCAGCAGCTACGACAGGCGAACGTACGAGCAGTACTTC
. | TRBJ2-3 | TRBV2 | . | CASVGGGLPDTQYF | TGTGCCAGCGTGGGTGGGGGCCTCCCAGATACGCAGTATTTT
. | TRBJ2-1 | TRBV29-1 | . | CSAGEDEQFF | TGCAGCGCCGGGGAGGATGAGCAGTTCTTC
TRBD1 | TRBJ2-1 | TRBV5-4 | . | CASSLAGLQGDEQFF | TGTGCCAGCAGCTTGGCGGGGCTTCAGGGGGATGAGCAGTTCTTC
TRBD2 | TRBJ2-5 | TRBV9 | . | CASSSGTSGGLSETQYF | TGTGCCAGCAGCTCCGGGACTAGCGGGGGGCTGTCAGAGACCCAGTACTTC
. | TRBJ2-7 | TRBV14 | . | CASSQVPGRQYF | TGTGCCAGCAGCCAAGTACCGGGAAGGCAGTACTTC
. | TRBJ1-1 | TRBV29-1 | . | CSVVWSVTEAFF | TGCAGCGTTGTCTGGTCGGTCACTGAAGCTTTCTTT
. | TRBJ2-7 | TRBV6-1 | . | CATRGGSSYEQYF | TGTGCCACCAGGGGGGGTAGCTCCTACGAGCAGTACTTC
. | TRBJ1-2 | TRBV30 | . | CAWSGGVEALRTF | TGTGCCTGGAGCGGGGGGGTTGAGGCGTTGCGCACCTTC
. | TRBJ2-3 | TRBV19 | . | CASSITASTDTQYF | TGTGCCAGTAGTATAACAGCTAGCACAGATACGCAGTATTTT
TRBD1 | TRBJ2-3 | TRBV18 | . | CASSPDRTTDTQYF | TGTGCCAGCTCACCGGACAGGACCACAGATACGCAGTATTTT
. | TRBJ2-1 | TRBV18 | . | CASSPGADEQFF | TGTGCCAGCTCACCAGGGGCCGATGAGCAGTTCTTC
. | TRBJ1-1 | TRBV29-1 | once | CSVVLPEPFF | TGCAGCGTTGTCCTGCCCGAGCCCTTCTTT
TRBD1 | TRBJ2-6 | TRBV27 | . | CASSSSDRAGANVLTF | TGTGCCAGCAGTTCATCGGACAGGGCTGGGGCCAACGTCCTGACTTTC
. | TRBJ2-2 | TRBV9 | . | CASSVAGKGGELFF | TGTGCCAGCAGCGTAGCAGGGAAGGGCGGGGAGCTGTTTTTT
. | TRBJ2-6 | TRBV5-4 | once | CASSAGGSGANVLTF | TGTGCCAGCAGCGCCGGTGGCTCTGGGGCCAACGTCCTGACTTTC
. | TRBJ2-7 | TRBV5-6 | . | CASSFQEGSLPPRNF | TGTGCCAGCAGCTTCCAAGAGGGCAGTCTACCTCCCAGGAACTTC
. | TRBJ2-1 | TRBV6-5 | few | CASSYSNNEQFF | TGTGCCAGCAGTTACTCCAACAATGAGCAGTTCTTC
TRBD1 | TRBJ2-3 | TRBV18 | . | CASSRTRQGASTDTQYF | TGTGCCAGCTCACGCACCAGACAGGGGGCTAGCACAGATACGCAGTATTTT
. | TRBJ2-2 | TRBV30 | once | CAWRYGTGELFF | TGTGCCTGGAGATACGGTACCGGGGAGCTGTTTTTT
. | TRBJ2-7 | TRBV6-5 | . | CASRPGNDEQYF | TGTGCCAGCAGACCAGGGAATGACGAGCAGTACTTC
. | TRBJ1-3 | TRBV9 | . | CASSTHPTGSGNTIYF | TGTGCCAGCAGCACCCACCCGACGGGGTCTGGAAACACCATATATTTT
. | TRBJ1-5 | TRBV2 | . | CASSERWGDNQPQHF | TGTGCCAGCAGTGAAAGGTGGGGGGATAATCAGCCCCAGCATTTT
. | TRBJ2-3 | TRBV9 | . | CASSVGRDTQYF | TGTGCCAGCAGCGTAGGCAGAGATACGCAGTATTTT
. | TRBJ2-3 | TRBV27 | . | CASSLGLYTDTQYF | TGTGCCAGCAGTTTGGGACTTTACACAGATACGCAGTATTTT
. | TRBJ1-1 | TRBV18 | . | CASSPAGAVEAFF | TGTGCCAGCTCACCCGCAGGGGCAGTTGAAGCTTTCTTT
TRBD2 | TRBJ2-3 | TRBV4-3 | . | CASSGLAGVDTQYF | TGCGCCAGCAGCGGCCTAGCGGGGGTAGATACGCAGTATTTT
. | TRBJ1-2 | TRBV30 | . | CAWSRAGIIGYTF | TGTGCCTGGAGTCGAGCAGGGATCATCGGCTACACCTTC
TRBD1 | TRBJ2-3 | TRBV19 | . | CASDRGLGDTQYF | TGTGCCAGCGACAGGGGGTTGGGAGATACGCAGTATTTT
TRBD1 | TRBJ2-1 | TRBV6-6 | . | CASTQAGQGVGEQFF | TGTGCCAGCACCCAAGCGGGACAGGGGGTTGGTGAGCAGTTCTTC
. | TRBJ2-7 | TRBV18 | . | CASSPFRGSSYEQYF | TGTGCCAGCTCACCATTCAGGGGTAGCTCCTACGAGCAGTACTTC
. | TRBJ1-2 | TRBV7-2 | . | CASSLRQIYGYTF | TGTGCCAGCAGCTTACGACAGATCTATGGCTACACCTTC
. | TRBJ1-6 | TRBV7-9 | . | CASSLPLSPLHF | TGTGCCAGCAGCTTACCTCTTTCACCCCTCCACTTT
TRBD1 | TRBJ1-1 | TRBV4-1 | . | CASSQDHRDREVNTEAFF | TGCGCCAGCAGCCAAGACCACCGGGACAGGGAGGTGAACACTGAAGCTTTCTTT
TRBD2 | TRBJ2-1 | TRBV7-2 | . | CASSLVSPSGGRHNEQFF | TGTGCCAGCAGCTTAGTTTCCCCTAGCGGGGGGCGACACAATGAGCAGTTCTTC
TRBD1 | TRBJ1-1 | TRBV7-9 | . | CASSRGQGLEAFF | TGTGCCAGCAGCAGGGGACAGGGGCTTGAAGCTTTCTTT
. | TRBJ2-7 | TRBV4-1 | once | CASSQVPRLYEQYF | TGCGCCAGCAGCCAAGTCCCAAGACTCTACGAGCAGTACTTC
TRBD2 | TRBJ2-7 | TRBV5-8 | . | CASSSPLAEYSYEQYF | TGTGCCAGCAGCTCCCCCCTAGCGGAGTACTCCTACGAGCAGTACTTC
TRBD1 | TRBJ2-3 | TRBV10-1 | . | CASSEGDRATDTQYF | TGCGCCAGCAGTGAGGGGGACAGGGCGACAGATACGCAGTATTTT
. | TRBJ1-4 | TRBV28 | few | CASREGSDEKLFF | TGTGCCAGCAGGGAGGGGTCAGATGAAAAACTGTTTTTT
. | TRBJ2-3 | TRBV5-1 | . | CASSLEAPSDTQYF | TGCGCCAGCAGCTTGGAAGCTCCGTCGGATACGCAGTATTTT
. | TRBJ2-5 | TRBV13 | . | CASSSPGGVEQETQYF | TGTGCCAGCAGCTCCCCCGGGGGAGTGGAACAAGAGACCCAGTACTTC
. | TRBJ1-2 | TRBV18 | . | CASSPRGGDGYTF | TGTGCCAGCTCACCACGCGGGGGAGATGGCTACACCTTC
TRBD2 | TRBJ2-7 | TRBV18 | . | CASSPPPSGGSYEQYF | TGTGCCAGCTCACCACCCCCCAGCGGGGGTTCCTACGAGCAGTACTTC
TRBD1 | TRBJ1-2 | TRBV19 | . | CASSITSWDRAYYGYTF | TGTGCCAGTAGTATAACCTCATGGGACAGGGCTTACTATGGCTACACCTTC
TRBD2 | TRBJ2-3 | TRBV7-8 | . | CASSLVRTSGSTDTQYF | TGTGCCAGCAGCTTAGTCCGGACTAGCGGGAGCACAGATACGCAGTATTTT
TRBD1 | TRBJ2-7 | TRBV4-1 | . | CATGLQTGDYEQYF | TGCGCTACCGGACTTCAGACAGGGGACTACGAGCAGTACTTC
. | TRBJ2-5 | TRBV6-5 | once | CASSRGETQYF | TGTGCCAGCAGCCGGGGGGAGACCCAGTACTTC
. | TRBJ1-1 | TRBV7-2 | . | CASSFEVNTEAFF | TGTGCCAGCAGCTTTGAGGTGAACACTGAAGCTTTCTTT
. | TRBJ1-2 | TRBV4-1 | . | CASSQILGPYNYGYTF | TGCGCCAGCAGCCAAATTTTGGGGCCGTATAACTATGGCTACACCTTC
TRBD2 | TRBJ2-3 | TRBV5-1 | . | CASSFSGGIGTDTQYF | TGCGCCAGCAGCTTCTCGGGAGGGATTGGCACAGATACGCAGTATTTT
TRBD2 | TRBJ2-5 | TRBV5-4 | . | CASSLLTGGDQETQYF | TGTGCCAGCAGCTTGTTAACTGGGGGGGATCAAGAGACCCAGTACTTC
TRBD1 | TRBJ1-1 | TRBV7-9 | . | CASSGTGGSGTEAFF | TGTGCCAGCAGCGGGACAGGGGGGAGTGGCACTGAAGCTTTCTTT